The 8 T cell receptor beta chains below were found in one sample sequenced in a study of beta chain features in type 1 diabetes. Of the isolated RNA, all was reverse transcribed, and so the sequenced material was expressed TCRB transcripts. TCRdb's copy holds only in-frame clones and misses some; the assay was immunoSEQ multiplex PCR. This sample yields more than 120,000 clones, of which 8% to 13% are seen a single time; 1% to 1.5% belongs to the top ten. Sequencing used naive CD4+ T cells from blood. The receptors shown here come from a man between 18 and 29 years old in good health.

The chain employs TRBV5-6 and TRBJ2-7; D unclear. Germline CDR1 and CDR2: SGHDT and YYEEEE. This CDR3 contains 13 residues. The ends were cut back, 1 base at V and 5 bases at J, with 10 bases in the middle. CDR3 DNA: TGTGCCAGCAGCTTGTCAACTGCTAACGAGCAGTACTTC. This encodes CASSLSTANEQYF.

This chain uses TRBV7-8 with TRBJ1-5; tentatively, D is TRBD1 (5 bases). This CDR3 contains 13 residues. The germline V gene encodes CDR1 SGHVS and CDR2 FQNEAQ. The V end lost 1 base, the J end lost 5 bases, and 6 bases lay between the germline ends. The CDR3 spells CASSLGGYQPQHF. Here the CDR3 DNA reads TGTGCCAGCAGCTTAGGGGGCTATCAGCCCCAGCATTTT.

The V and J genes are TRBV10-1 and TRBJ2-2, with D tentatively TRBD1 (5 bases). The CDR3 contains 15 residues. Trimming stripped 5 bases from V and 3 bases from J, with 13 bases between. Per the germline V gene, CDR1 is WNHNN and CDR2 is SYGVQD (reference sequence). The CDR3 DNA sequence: TGCGCCAGCAGTCCCAGGGCGGTGGACACCGGGGAGCTGTTTTTT. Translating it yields CASSPRAVDTGELFF.

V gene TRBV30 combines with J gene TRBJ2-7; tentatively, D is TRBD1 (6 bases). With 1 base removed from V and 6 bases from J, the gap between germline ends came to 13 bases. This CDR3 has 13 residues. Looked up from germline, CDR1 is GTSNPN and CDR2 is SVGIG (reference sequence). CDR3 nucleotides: TGTGCCTGGAGTGACGATAGAGGGGGCGAGCAGTACTTC. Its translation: CAWSDDRGGEQYF. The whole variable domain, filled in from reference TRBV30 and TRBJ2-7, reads SQTIHQWPATLVQPVGSPLSLECTVEGTSNPNLYWYRQAAGRGLQLLFYSVGIGQISSEVPQNLSASRPQDRQFILSSKKLLLSDSGFYLCAWSDDRGGEQYFGPGTRLTVT.

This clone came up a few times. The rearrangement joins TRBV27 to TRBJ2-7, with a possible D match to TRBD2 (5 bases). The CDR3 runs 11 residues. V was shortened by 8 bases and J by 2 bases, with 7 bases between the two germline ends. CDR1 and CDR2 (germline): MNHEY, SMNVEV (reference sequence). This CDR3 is CASRGAYEQYF. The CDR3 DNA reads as TGTGCCAGCCGGGGTGCCTACGAGCAGTACTTC.

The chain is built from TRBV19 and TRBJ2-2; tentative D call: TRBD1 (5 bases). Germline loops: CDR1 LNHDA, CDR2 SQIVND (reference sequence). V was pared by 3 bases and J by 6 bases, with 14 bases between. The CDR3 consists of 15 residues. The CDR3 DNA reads TGTGCCAGTAGTATGTGGGGCTTGGGTCCCGGGGAGCTGTTTTTT. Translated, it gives CASSMWGLGPGELFF.

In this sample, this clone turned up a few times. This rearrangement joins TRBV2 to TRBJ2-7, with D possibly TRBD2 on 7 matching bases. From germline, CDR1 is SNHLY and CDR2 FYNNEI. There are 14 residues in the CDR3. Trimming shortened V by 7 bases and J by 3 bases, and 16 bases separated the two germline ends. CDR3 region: CASTGGHQYYEQYF. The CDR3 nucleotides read TGTGCCAGCACGGGGGGACACCAATACTACGAGCAGTACTTC. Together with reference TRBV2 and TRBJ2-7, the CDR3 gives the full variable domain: EPEVTQTPSHQVTQMGQEVILRCVPISNHLYFYWYRQILGQKVEFLVSFYNNEISEKSEIFDDQFSVERPDGSNFTLKIRSTKLEDSAMYFCASTGGHQYYEQYFGPGTRLTVT.

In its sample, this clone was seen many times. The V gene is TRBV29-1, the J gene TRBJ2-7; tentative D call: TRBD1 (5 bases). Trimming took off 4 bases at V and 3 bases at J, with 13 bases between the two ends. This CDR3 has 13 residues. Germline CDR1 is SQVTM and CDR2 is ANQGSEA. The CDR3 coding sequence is TGCAGCGTTGTCCGGGTCCAGGGCTACGAGCAGTACTTC. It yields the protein CSVVRVQGYEQYF.